These 16 T cell receptor beta chains came from one sample sequenced in a study of identical twins. TCRdb reprocessed the 5' RACE reads via MiXCR and lists one record per CDR3 protein. Among around 280,000 distinct CDR3 sequences, more than 6.5% were seen once, and the ten largest hold approximately 2.1%. These records were also assigned to another study, of yellow fever vaccine responses in identical twins.

Sequenced input: memory (CD45RO+) T cells sorted from blood. The source of these receptors is a woman under 30 in good health.

This clonotype was counted a few times. This sequence joins TRBV3-1 and TRBJ2-4; no definite D call. The germline V gene encodes CDR1 LGHDT and CDR2 YNNKEL (reference sequence). V lost 3 bases and J lost 0, with 6 bases in between. CDR3 size: 14 residues. CDR3 residues: CASSHSLAKNIQYF. For the CDR3, the DNA is TGTGCCAGCAGCCACAGTCTAGCCAAAAACATTCAGTACTTC.

About this clonotype itself: This sequence may be a read error, since a much larger clone differs from it by one base. The V gene is TRBV28, the J gene TRBJ2-1; a weak D match, TRBD2 (6 bases). V was trimmed by 8 bases and J by 4 bases, leaving 15 bases between them. Germline V gives CDR1 MDHEN, CDR2 SYDVKM. CDR3 size: 14 residues. The CDR3 loop is CASCSLARYNEQFF. CDR3 bases: TGTGCCAGCTGCAGCCTAGCGAGATACAATGAGCAGTTCTTC.

The chain employs TRBV20-1 and TRBJ2-4; D gene ambiguous. Germline values: CDR1 DFQATT, CDR2 SNEGSKA (reference sequence). The ends were cut back, 6 bases at V and 0 bases at J, with 12 bases in the middle. The CDR3 runs to 14 residues. CDR3 in DNA: TGCAGTGCACTACACAGACTAGCCAAAAACATTCAGTACTTC. It codes for CSALHRLAKNIQYF.

V gene TRBV2 combines with J gene TRBJ2-7; D is ambiguous. Per the germline V gene, CDR1 is SNHLY and CDR2 is FYNNEI. There are 12 residues in the CDR3. V was clipped by 6 bases and J by 2 bases, with 8 bases between them. This CDR3 is CASRGRPYEQYF. Here the CDR3 DNA reads TGTGCCAGCAGGGGCAGGCCCTACGAGCAGTACTTC.

This chain connects TRBV5-1 to TRBJ2-5; TRBD2 matches 8 bases. CDR3 length equals 15 residues. Germline CDR1 SGHRS, CDR2 YFSETQ. V shed 0 bases and J 5 bases; nucleotides not matched to a gene: 6. The CDR3 coding sequence is TGCGCCAGCAGCTTGGAAATCGGCGGGGGGGAGACCCAGTACTTC. Translated: CASSLEIGGGETQYF. Full variable domain (rest looked up from reference TRBV5-1 and TRBJ2-5): KAGVTQTPRYLIKTRGQQVTLSCSPISGHRSVSWYQQTPGQGLQFLFEYFSETQRNKGNFPGRFSGRQFSNSRSEMNVSTLELGDSALYLCASSLEIGGGETQYFGPGTRLLVL.

This chain joins TRBV18 and TRBJ2-7, with 10 bases matching TRBD1. Germline lookup yields CDR1 KGHSH and CDR2 LQKENI. V lost 0 bases and J lost 4; bases outside the gene matches: 3. CDR3 length equals 15 residues. The CDR3 coding sequence is TGTGCCAGCTCACCACCTGCGGGACAGGGGTACGAGCAGTACTTC. Translation gives CASSPPAGQGYEQYF.

This clonotype came up many times. This chain connects TRBV12-3 or TRBV12-4 to TRBJ2-7; 11 bases agree with TRBD2. The length of the CDR3 is 16 residues. J lost 1 base, V lost 3 bases, and 5 bases had no gene match. In DNA form, the CDR3 reads TGTGCCAGCAGTTTCACTAGCGGGAGTGTATCCTACGAGCAGTACTTC. Its translation is CASSFTSGSVSYEQYF.

This clonotype was observed many times. The chain has TRBV27 and TRBJ1-1; D not resolved. CDR1 is MNHEY, CDR2 SMNVEV, per germline (reference sequence). Trimming removed 1 base at V and 0 bases at J, with 9 bases between. The CDR3 covers 15 residues. DNA of the CDR3: TGTGCCAGCAGTTTATTCGCGGAATTGAACACTGAAGCTTTCTTT. Its translation is CASSLFAELNTEAFF.

This clonotype was seen a handful of times. This sequence joins TRBV15 and TRBJ2-5; TRBD2 agrees at 8 bases. The CDR3 sequence is 15 residues long. The J segment lost 5 bases and the V segment lost 5 bases, leaving 10 bases of the junction unmatched. Germline CDR1 reads LNHNV; CDR2 reads YYDKDF (reference sequence). CDR3 nucleotide sequence: TGTGCCACCAGCCCCTCGACAGCGGGAGTGGAGACCCAGTACTTC. It translates to CATSPSTAGVETQYF.

This clonotype occurred a few times. The chain is built from TRBV11-2 and TRBJ2-3; D is unclear. CDR1 and CDR2 (germline): SGHAT, FQNNGV. The CDR3 sequence is 13 residues long. Trimming shortened V by 1 base and J by 6 bases, and 8 bases separated the two germline ends. The CDR3 DNA reads as TGTGCCAGCAGCTTAGCCGGGTTGGATACGCAGTATTTT. The encoded protein is CASSLAGLDTQYF. The variable domain in full, with the rest retrieved from reference TRBV11-2 and TRBJ2-3, is EAGVAQSPRYKIIEKRQSVAFWCNPISGHATLYWYQQILGQGPKLLIQFQNNGVVDDSQLPKDRFSAERLKGVDSTLKIQPAKLEDSAVYLCASSLAGLDTQYFGPGTRLTVL.

This chain joins TRBV5-5 and TRBJ2-2; 7 bases match TRBD2. Germline lookup yields CDR1 SGHKS and CDR2 YYEKEE (reference sequence). The CDR3 is made up of 15 amino acids. The junction had 10 bases not matched to a gene; V was cut back by 4 bases and J by 7 bases. Here the CDR3 reads CASSPLGGSGGELFF. CDR3 DNA sequence: TGTGCCAGCAGCCCCCTGGGCGGGAGTGGCGGGGAGCTGTTTTTT.

This clonotype was counted a few times. The chain joins TRBV9 to TRBJ2-2; D may be TRBD2 (7 bases). The V end was cut by 7 bases, the J end by 5 bases, with 12 bases between. Germline-derived CDR1 and CDR2 are SGDLS and YYNGEE. The CDR3 length is 13 residues. CDR3 in amino acids: CASLRGATGELFF. The CDR3 DNA sequence: TGTGCCAGCCTCCGGGGGGCTACCGGGGAGCTGTTTTTT. The complete variable domain, with remaining parts taken from reference TRBV9 and TRBJ2-2, reads DSGVTQTPKHLITATGQRVTLRCSPRSGDLSVYWYQQSLDQGLQFLIQYYNGEERAKGNILERFSAQQFPDLHSELNLSSLELGDSALYFCASLRGATGELFFGEGSRLTVL.

This clonotype was recorded at least ten times. The chain couples TRBV20-1 to TRBJ1-5; D gene uncertain. Germline V CDR1 and CDR2: DFQATT, SNEGSKA (reference sequence). The CDR3 has 14 amino acids. V was cut by 2 bases and J by 3 bases, with 11 bases left in between. The CDR3 nucleotides are TGCAGTGCTAGACTTTTAACACCCAATCAGCCCCAGCATTTT. Its protein is CSARLLTPNQPQHF.

This clonotype was observed at least ten times. This chain joins TRBV5-4 and TRBJ2-4; 7 positions agree with TRBD1. Germline lookup yields CDR1 SGHNT and CDR2 YYREEE (reference sequence). V trimming: 0 bases; J trimming: 14 bases; junction bases outside the gene matches: 8. The CDR3 has 13 residues. The CDR3 protein is CASSLGAGTAKYF. CDR3 bases: TGTGCCAGCAGCTTGGGGGCCGGGACAGCAAAGTACTTC. The entire variable domain, with the rest obtained from reference TRBV5-4 and TRBJ2-4, is as follows: ETGVTQSPTHLIKTRGQQVTLRCSSQSGHNTVSWYQQALGQGPQFIFQYYREEENGRGNFPPRFSGLQFPNYSSELNVNALELDDSALYLCASSLGAGTAKYFGAGTRLSVL.

The chain couples TRBV27 to TRBJ1-4; D not certain. This CDR3 has 16 amino acids. The ends were cut back, 5 bases at V and 2 bases at J, with 15 bases in the middle. Germline V lookup: CDR1 MNHEY, CDR2 SMNVEV (reference sequence). The DNA for the CDR3 is TGTGCCAGCAGTGTAAGAGCAATGGGCACTAATGAAAAACTGTTTTTT. Translation gives CASSVRAMGTNEKLFF.

The rearrangement uses TRBV20-1 and TRBJ2-1; 9 nucleotides line up with TRBD2. With 3 bases clipped from V and 2 bases from J, the junction kept 5 bases outside the gene matches. Germline assignment: CDR1 DFQATT and CDR2 SNEGSKA (reference sequence). This CDR3 comprises 15 residues. The CDR3 DNA follows: TGCAGTGCTAGTAGCGGGAGAATCACCTACAATGAGCAGTTCTTC. It specifies CSASSGRITYNEQFF.